The T cell receptor (beta chain) described here comes from a study of blood T cell repertoires in COVID-19 (dated by TCRdb to about 2020). Broadly, across the study: Collaborator samples came from the United States, Italy and Spain and covered acute and convalescent phases of COVID-19. The material from the prospective study consisted of cDNA or gDNA derived from T cells, B-cell-depleted T cells, or PBMCs. The dataset comprised deeply sampled blood TCRbeta repertoires from subjects exposed to, actively infected with, or recovered from COVID-19. The repertoires were released in a freely available public database meant as a resource for research on the immune response to SARS-CoV-2. The samples were drawn from the first 160 participants of the ongoing ImmuneRACE study and from over 950 subjects provided by 6 global collaborators. A de-identified subject ID, COVID-19 status, age in years and sex were almost always included in the sample metadata. Where HLA class I and class II types were available, the types were taken from metadata supplied by the sample provider, not from assay-based typing. On the study overall, not on this receptor specifically: Clinical and demographic metadata were provided uncurated, with the amount varying by source and participant.

Each collaborating institution followed its own protocols to collect whole blood in K2EDTA tubes. For TCRbeta analysis, collaborators shipped samples as frozen whole blood, isolated PBMCs, or DNA extracted from either of those sample types. The CDR3, cysteine through phenylalanine, is 13 amino acids long. The sequence is cut down to CDR3 DNA, 39 bases in frame from base 1. V trim: 8 bases; J trim: 1 base; unmatched bases: 3. Worth noting for this clone: Which antigen it targets is not known. No much larger clone is present one base from it, and per-base qualities are unavailable.

The immunoSEQ Assay, a bias-controlled multiplex PCR, was used to amplify TCRbeta CDR3 regions from genomic DNA. In the original analysis: Nucleated cell counts per sample were estimated from amplification of reference gene primers within the assay. To quantify the absolute abundance of each unique TCRbeta CDR3 rearrangement, sequence reads were collapsed and filtered. For each sample, productive Simpson clonality was calculated by taking the square root of Simpson's diversity index across productive rearrangements. TCRdb retrieved this table from immuneACCESS and kept in-frame rearrangements only. Not all clones are present; in checked studies, unresolved V genes account for under half, and no reason is known for the remainder. V, J and clone size reflect that table, while D and trimming were determined from the DNA. The sample data list approximately 350,000 clones, and more than 80% of these were observed just once. In total, the top ten clones hold 0.95% to 1.5% of the sample.

This TCR came from a man aged 40-49 years with acute or convalescent COVID-19. The rearrangement joined TRBV12-3 or TRBV12-4 to TRBJ1-2, and 8 junctional nucleotides match TRBD1. The sequenced material came from peripheral blood. The CDR3 region reads CASGTGHNYGYTF. The nucleotides read TGTGCCAGCGGGACAGGCCATAACTATGGCTACACCTTC.